Listed here are 2 T cell receptor beta chains from one sample, sequenced in a study of PD-L1 blockade in urothelial cancer. The time point is: pretreatment peripheral blood. Profiling relied on immunoSEQ multiplex PCR, and the TCRdb table lists in-frame clones only, not all of them. Of approximately 90,000 clones in the sample, 90% were seen once. Sequences were derived from PBMCs, sampled around atezolizumab (anti-PD-L1) treatment. These receptors were collected from a man aged 60 to 75 with urothelial cancer.

CDR3 residues: CASSVDGRRDGYTF. Here the CDR3 DNA reads TGTGCCAGCAGCGTAGACGGGAGGAGAGATGGCTACACCTTC. The rearrangement joins TRBV9 to TRBJ1-2; D unclear. Trimming took off 0 bases at V and 6 bases at J, with 12 bases between the two ends. The CDR3 extends over 14 amino acids. Germline CDR1 and CDR2: SGDLS and YYNGEE.

V is TRBV11-1 and J is TRBJ2-1, with D hard to call. V was shortened by 5 bases and J by 9 bases, with 8 bases between the two germline ends. The germline CDR1 and CDR2 sequences are SGHAT and FQDESV (reference sequence). CDR3 length: 11 residues. CDR3 amino acids: CASSITGEQFF. CDR3 DNA sequence: TGTGCCAGCAGCATAACGGGTGAGCAGTTCTTC.